The 15 T cell receptor beta chains below were found in one sample sequenced in a study of cytomegalovirus exposure and HLA in healthy donors. Primers: 60 Vbeta forward and 13 Jbeta reverse. Assay: immunoSEQ multiplex PCR; the TCRdb copy retains only in-frame clones and omits some. Of over 85,000 clones detected, 86% appear once; the ten largest clones hold 1.5% to 2%. Sequencing input: PBMCs. These receptors all stem from a man between 40 and 49 years old in good health and CMV-seronegative.

The genes are TRBV5-4 and TRBJ2-6; no definite D call. Germline values: CDR1 SGHNT, CDR2 YYREEE (reference sequence). The V end was cut by 0 bases, the J end by 0 bases, with 7 bases between. This CDR3 region has 16 residues. The CDR3 nucleotides read TGTGCCAGCAGCTTGGTTTCGGGCTCTGGGGCCAACGTCCTGACTTTC. This gives the protein CASSLVSGSGANVLTF.

This clone was picked up one time. V gene TRBV7-2 combines with J gene TRBJ2-2; D not resolved. The CDR3 is made up of 11 amino acids. V lost 3 bases and J lost 7, with 3 bases in between. Germline assignment: CDR1 SGHTA and CDR2 FQGNSA. This CDR3 reads CASSFYGELFF. The CDR3, as DNA: TGTGCCAGCAGCTTTTACGGGGAGCTGTTTTTT.

The gene calls are TRBV25-1 and TRBJ2-3, with a tentative D call TRBD1 (5 bases). The CDR3 runs to 16 residues. Trimming took 4 bases from V and 7 from J, leaving 21 bases between them. In germline, CDR1 is MGHDK, CDR2 SYGVNS. The CDR3 loop reads CASSGGKGHTLNTQYF. CDR3 coding DNA: TGTGCCAGCAGTGGGGGAAAGGGGCATACCTTAAATACGCAGTATTTT.

This chain connects TRBV7-6 to TRBJ1-6, with D hard to call. CDR1 is SGHVS and CDR2 is FNYEAQ in the germline V gene. Trimming removed 5 bases at V and 9 bases at J, with 11 bases between. This CDR3 spans 13 amino acids. The CDR3 loop is CASSPLPSSPLHF. DNA for the CDR3: TGTGCCAGCAGCCCTTTACCCAGTTCACCCCTCCACTTT.

The chain couples TRBV2 to TRBJ1-4; 9 positions agree with TRBD1. The V segment lost 6 bases and the J segment 12 bases; nucleotides outside the gene matches: 8. The CDR3 spans 13 residues. CDR1 and CDR2 from the germline V gene are SNHLY and FYNNEI. In nucleotides, the CDR3 is TGTGCCAGCAGCCGGGGACAGGGAGAAGAACTGTTTTTT. It yields the protein CASSRGQGEELFF.

The chain combines TRBV28 with TRBJ2-1; 7 bases are a match to TRBD1. The CDR3 loop spans 16 amino acids. Trimming at V came to 3 bases and at J to 1 base, leaving 6 bases not matched to a gene. Germline lookup yields CDR1 MDHEN and CDR2 SYDVKM. CDR3 loop: CASSFLGTESYNEQFF. CDR3 sequence (DNA): TGTGCCAGCAGTTTTCTCGGGACAGAATCCTACAATGAGCAGTTCTTC.

The chain couples TRBV28 to TRBJ1-3; D is possibly TRBD1 (5 bases). CDR1 is MDHEN and CDR2 is SYDVKM in the germline V gene. V was shortened by 10 bases and J by 2 bases, with 24 bases between the two germline ends. The CDR3 is made up of 17 amino acids. CDR3 DNA: TGTGCCACCCTCGGTTTGGGGCAAAGTAGTGCTGGAAACACCATATATTTT. It is translated as CATLGLGQSSAGNTIYF.

This chain uses TRBV4-2 with TRBJ1-1, with D uncertain. Trimming shortened V by 3 bases and J by 4 bases, and 9 bases separated the two germline ends. The CDR3 is 13 residues long. Looked up from germline, CDR1 is LGHNA and CDR2 is YNFKEQ. CDR3 coding DNA: TGTGCCAGCAGCCAGAGAGGCCCCACTGAAGCTTTCTTT. Its protein product is CASSQRGPTEAFF.

V usage is TRBV6-5 and J usage is TRBJ2-5; TRBD2 is a possible D gene (5 bases). The V gene lost 4 bases and the J gene lost 5 bases, with 14 bases spanning the gap. The CDR3 runs 14 residues. Germline assignment: CDR1 MNHEY and CDR2 SVGAGI. DNA of the CDR3: TGTGCCAGCAGTTCGGACTCCCGGGCCGAGACCCAGTACTTC. Its protein is CASSSDSRAETQYF.

The chain employs TRBV5-1 and TRBJ2-1, with 8 bases aligning to TRBD2. V shed 3 bases and J 0 bases; nucleotides not matched to a gene: 5. The CDR3 totals 16 residues. The germline V gene encodes CDR1 SGHRS and CDR2 YFSETQ. In DNA form, the CDR3 reads TGCGCCAGCAGCTCTTCTAGCGGGCCCTCCTACAATGAGCAGTTCTTC. Amino acids: CASSSSSGPSYNEQFF.

The chain is built from TRBV28 and TRBJ2-7, with 9 bases matching TRBD1. There are 13 residues in the CDR3. Germline V gene lookup returns CDR1 MDHEN and CDR2 SYDVKM. V lost 6 bases, J lost 4 bases, and 4 bases stayed unmatched. The DNA of the CDR3 is TGTGCCAGCAGACAGGGGGCTAGGTACGAGCAGTACTTC. This translates into CASRQGARYEQYF.

This sequence joins TRBV5-1 and TRBJ1-1; 10 bases map to TRBD1. Germline V lookup: CDR1 SGHRS, CDR2 YFSETQ. Trimming took 4 bases from V and 4 from J; bases not matched to a gene: 4. The CDR3 has 14 residues. For the CDR3, the DNA is TGCGCCAGCAGCGGACAGGGGGGAATCACTGAAGCTTTCTTT. Encoded protein: CASSGQGGITEAFF.

This rearrangement joins TRBV19 to TRBJ2-5; a weak D match, TRBD2 (5 bases). V was clipped by 3 bases and J by 5 bases, with 13 bases between them. The germline V gene has CDR1 LNHDA and CDR2 SQIVND (reference sequence). The CDR3 has 14 residues. CDR3 DNA sequence: TGTGCCAGTAGTATGGCGGGCCTAGGGGAGACCCAGTACTTC. Translated: CASSMAGLGETQYF. Complete variable domain (other parts from reference TRBV19 and TRBJ2-5): DGGITQSPKYLFRKEGQNVTLSCEQNLNHDAMYWYRQDPGQGLRLIYYSQIVNDFQKGDIAEGYSVSREKKESFPLTVTSAQKNPTAFYLCASSMAGLGETQYFGPGTRLLVL.

This rearrangement joins TRBV5-1 to TRBJ2-3; 10 bases align to TRBD1. J was trimmed by 2 bases and V by 0 bases; bases with no gene match: 3. Germline V lookup: CDR1 SGHRS, CDR2 YFSETQ. This CDR3 contains 16 residues. The CDR3 region has the DNA TGCGCCAGCAGCTTGGGGGACAGGGGTACCACAGATACGCAGTATTTT. Translating gives CASSLGDRGTTDTQYF.

The V and J genes are TRBV28 and TRBJ2-7; no clear D gene. Trimming left V 5 bases short and J 1 base short, with 18 bases between. In germline, CDR1 is MDHEN, CDR2 SYDVKM. The CDR3 runs to 16 residues. CDR3 in DNA: TGTGCCAGCAGTCTCCGATTGTTCGCGGAATCCTACGAGCAGTACTTC. This encodes CASSLRLFAESYEQYF.